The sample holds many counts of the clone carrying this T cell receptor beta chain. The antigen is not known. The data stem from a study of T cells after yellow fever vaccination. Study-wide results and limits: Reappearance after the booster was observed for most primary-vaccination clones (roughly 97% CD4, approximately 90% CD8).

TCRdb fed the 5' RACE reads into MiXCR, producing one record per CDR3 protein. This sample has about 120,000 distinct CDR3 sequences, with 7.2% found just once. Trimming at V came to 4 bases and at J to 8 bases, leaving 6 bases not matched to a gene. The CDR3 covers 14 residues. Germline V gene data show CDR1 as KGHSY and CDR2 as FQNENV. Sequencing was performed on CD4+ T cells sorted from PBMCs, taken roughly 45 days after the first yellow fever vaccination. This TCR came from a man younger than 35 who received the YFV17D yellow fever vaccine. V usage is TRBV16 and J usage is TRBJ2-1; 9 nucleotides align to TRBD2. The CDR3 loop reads CASSRAGGLYEQFF. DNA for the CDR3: TGTGCCAGCAGCCGCGCGGGGGGGTTGTATGAGCAGTTCTTC.